These T cell receptor beta chains were read from a single sample in a study of T-cell memory formation after mild COVID-19. MiXCR was run by TCRdb on the 5' RACE reads, yielding one entry per CDR3 protein. Among 25,000 to 30,000 distinct CDR3 sequences listed, 15% to 20% were seen once. Material: PBMCs or a T cell subset sorted from them (not recorded which). The receptors were gathered from an adult who had mild COVID-19 (a few samples of this study predate the infection). Cell type and time point are not known. Each CDR3 is given with its conserved first and last residue. The order of the fields is V gene, J gene, CDR3 protein.

>TRBV14|TRBJ1-2
CASSLTPGGRGYGYTF
>TRBV3-1|TRBJ1-1
CASSQDEVWGARNTEAFF
>TRBV3-1|TRBJ2-2
CASSQASGRAGELFF
>TRBV7-9|TRBJ1-2
CASSRDTLYGYTF
>TRBV6-9|TRBJ2-3
CAGRIPSTDTQYF
>TRBV19|TRBJ2-7
CASSKLGQGFYEQYF
>TRBV14|TRBJ2-5
CASSQVSPQETQYF
>TRBV6-5|TRBJ2-1
CASSYSSSGAEQFF
>TRBV24-1|TRBJ2-2
CATEPGQGNTGELFF
>TRBV7-2|TRBJ1-2
CASSPLETAYYGYTF
>TRBV12-3/TRBV12-4|TRBJ1-5
CASSLAGGQPQHF
>TRBV18|TRBJ2-7
CASSSTGVSEQYF
>TRBV5-4|TRBJ2-1
CASSASGTGDNEQFF
>TRBV12-3/TRBV12-4|TRBJ1-2
CASSPDGNYGYTF
>TRBV5-6|TRBJ2-7
CASSSYYEQYF